The 10 T cell receptor beta chains below come from one sample, sequenced in a study of blood T cell repertoires in COVID-19 (dated by TCRdb to 2020 to 2021). The library came from the immunoSEQ multiplex PCR assay. TCRdb's version of the immuneACCESS table is confined to in-frame rearrangements and falls short of the full clone set. An unresolved V gene accounts for under half of the shortfall where checked; the remainder is of unknown origin. Across this sample there are 150,000 to 200,000 clones, with 70% to 90% seen only once. The ten most abundant clones make up around 4% of the sample. The sequenced sample consisted of peripheral blood. These receptors originate from a woman under 40 with acute or convalescent COVID-19.

The chain carries TRBV7-9 and TRBJ2-7, with D possibly TRBD2 on 5 matching bases. Germline V lookup: CDR1 SEHNR, CDR2 FQNEAQ (reference sequence). The ends were cut back, 4 bases at V and 6 bases at J, with 10 bases in the middle. The length of the CDR3 is 12 residues. In nucleotides, the CDR3 is TGTGCCAGCAGCTCCCGGGGTGGCGAGCAGTACTTC. Residues: CASSSRGGEQYF. Using reference TRBV7-9 and TRBJ2-7 for the parts outside the CDR3, the full variable domain is DTGVSQNPRHKITKRGQNVTFRCDPISEHNRLYWYRQTLGQGPEFLTYFQNEAQLEKSRLLSDRFSAERPKGSFSTLEIQRTEQGDSAMYLCASSSRGGEQYFGPGTRLTVT.

The sample holds a few counts of this clone. Other DNA variants within this sample encode the same CDR3. This chain links TRBV7-2 with TRBJ2-6, with unresolved D. CDR1 and CDR2 (germline): SGHTA, FQGNSA. CDR3 length: 13 residues. V was clipped by 3 bases and J by 3 bases, with 3 bases between them. This CDR3 is CASSFNGANVLTF. For the CDR3, the DNA is TGTGCCAGCAGCTTTAATGGGGCCAACGTCCTGACTTTC.

V is TRBV4-1 and J is TRBJ2-2, with 8 bases fitting TRBD2. The germline gives CDR1 MGHRA, CDR2 YSYEKL. V trimming: 0 bases; J trimming: 6 bases; junction bases outside the gene matches: 3. This CDR3 contains 15 residues. This CDR3 is CASSQEGTRAGELFF. For the CDR3, the DNA is TGCGCCAGCAGCCAAGAGGGGACTAGGGCCGGGGAGCTGTTTTTT.

V gene TRBV5-1 combines with J gene TRBJ1-4; a possible D gene is TRBD1 (6 bases). Germline CDR1 and CDR2: SGHRS and YFSETQ. This CDR3 is 16 amino acids long. Deletions cut 4 bases from V and 6 bases from J, with 19 bases between. The CDR3 DNA reads as TGCGCCAGCAGCCCCGCCGGGGGGGGCCATGATGAAAAACTGTTTTTT. It specifies CASSPAGGGHDEKLFF.

The V gene is TRBV29-1, the J gene TRBJ2-3, with D possibly being TRBD1 (5 bases). Germline CDR1 SQVTM, CDR2 ANQGSEA. There are 14 residues in the CDR3. Trimming took off 6 bases at V and 2 bases at J, with 15 bases between the two ends. The CDR3 nucleotides are TGCAGCGTCCCAAAAGGGGTCGACACAGATACGCAGTATTTT. Translating gives CSVPKGVDTDTQYF.

The genes are TRBV21-1 and TRBJ1-4. TRBV21-1 is described as a pseudogene. The CDR3 sequence is 13 residues long. CDR3 sequence reads: CARPGAAPEKLFF. Here the CDR3 DNA reads TGTGCCAGACCGGGAGCGGCGCCGGAAAAACTGTTTTTT.

The chain employs TRBV7-2 and TRBJ1-2; 7 nucleotides line up with TRBD1. With 4 bases clipped from V and 4 bases from J, the junction kept 6 bases outside the gene matches. Germline CDR1 reads SGHTA; CDR2 reads FQGNSA. This CDR3 contains 14 residues. The CDR3 region is CASSSGGIGYGYTF. The DNA for the CDR3 is TGTGCCAGCAGCTCAGGGGGTATCGGCTATGGCTACACCTTC.

This chain connects TRBV5-6 to TRBJ2-2, with unresolved D. The CDR3 is 12 residues long. The germline V and J ends were trimmed by 6 bases and 8 bases, with 11 bases remaining between them. Looked up from germline, CDR1 is SGHDT and CDR2 is YYEEEE. The CDR3 protein is CASNYRMGELFF. The CDR3 coding sequence is TGTGCCAGCAACTATCGAATGGGGGAGCTGTTTTTT.

The J gene is TRBJ2-5, the V gene TRBV5-1; 8 bases are shared with TRBD2. The CDR3 totals 13 residues. CDR1 is SGHRS and CDR2 is YFSETQ in the germline V gene. The J segment lost 2 bases and the V segment lost 10 bases, leaving 7 bases of the junction unmatched. DNA for the CDR3: TGCGCCTCCGGGGGGGGACCTCAAGAGACCCAGTACTTC. This sequence encodes CASGGGPQETQYF.

The chain is built from TRBV6-1 and TRBJ2-2, with 10 bases identical to TRBD2. The V and J ends lost 4 bases and 8 bases, in that order; junction bases with no gene match: 10. CDR3 length: 16 amino acids. CDR1 MNHNS and CDR2 SASEGT come from the germline V gene. The CDR3 spells CASSGLAGAIMGELFF. The CDR3 DNA reads TGTGCCAGCAGTGGGCTAGCGGGAGCGATAATGGGGGAGCTGTTTTTT.